The TCR beta chain under discussion was sequenced for a study of metastatic and nonmetastatic thyroid tumors. Study as a whole: Repertoires were compared across blood and tumor or nodule tissue from malignant and benign thyroid patients.

V was cut by 7 bases and J by 0 bases, with 11 bases left in between. The CDR3 consists of 14 residues. Germline-derived CDR1 and CDR2 are SGHRS and YFSETQ. Per the authors' pipeline: It was from CDR3 differences across clinicopathological groups that a distant-metastasis classifier for papillary thyroid cancer was built. TCRdb recomputed clones from the PCR reads via MiXCR. Here the V and J calls rest on TCRdb's processing, not on the authors' analysis. This sample has approximately 38,000 clones; roughly a quarter occur once, and the top ten carry 8% to 10%. A remark on this clone: No antigen is known for it.

Patients had received no treatment of any kind before thyroid surgery. Notes on the study in general: The study reportedly found significantly higher TCR beta diversity in malignant thyroid tumors than benign nodules, in blood and tumor.

The TCR was taken from a female donor with papillary thyroid cancer or a benign thyroid nodule (not recorded which). Some clones in this sample may be carry-over from other donors' samples. Sequenced input: blood. The V call is TRBV5-1, the J call TRBJ2-1; D is perhaps TRBD1 or TRBD2 (5 bases each). CDR3 loop: CASGGGSSYNEQFF. The DNA of the CDR3 is TGCGCCAGCGGGGGTGGGAGCTCCTACAATGAGCAGTTCTTC.